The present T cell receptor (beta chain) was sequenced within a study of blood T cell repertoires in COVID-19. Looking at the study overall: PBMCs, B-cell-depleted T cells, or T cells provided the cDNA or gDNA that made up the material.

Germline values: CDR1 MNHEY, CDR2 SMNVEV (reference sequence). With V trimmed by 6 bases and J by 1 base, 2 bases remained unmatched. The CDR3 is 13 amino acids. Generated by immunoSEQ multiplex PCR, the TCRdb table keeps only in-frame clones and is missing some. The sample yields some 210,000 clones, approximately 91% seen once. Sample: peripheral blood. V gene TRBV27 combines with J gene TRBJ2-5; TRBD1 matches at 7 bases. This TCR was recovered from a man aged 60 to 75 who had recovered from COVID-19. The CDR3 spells CASRRQGQETQYF. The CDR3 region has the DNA TGTGCCAGCAGAAGACAGGGCCAAGAGACCCAGTACTTC.